The 26 T cell receptor beta chains below all came from one sample that was sequenced in a study of blood T cells in healthy people across ages (dated by TCRdb to about 2015). Libraries were constructed by 5' RACE. The data were produced on an Illumina HiSeq 2500. A second PCR of about 6 to 12 cycles was run with a J-beta primer mix and a sample-barcoded 5' primer. The public sequencing data were trimmed at Q25 with fastp and processed into clonotypes with MiXCR by TCRdb, which kept only in-frame beta chains. Rows with a matching CDR3 protein are joined into one entry that keeps the most common DNA and genes. This sample holds about 800,000 distinct CDR3 sequences; roughly 60% were observed only once. Approximately 23% of the sample is taken by the ten largest. Sequencing was done on a sample of blood. The receptor source for this set is a man aged 25 to 40 in good health.

The rearrangement uses TRBV6-2 or TRBV6-3 and TRBJ2-3; tentatively, D is TRBD2 (6 bases). Germline V gives CDR1 MNHEY, CDR2 SVGEGT. There are 13 residues in the CDR3. V gave up 7 bases and J gave up 6 bases, with 14 bases separating them. Here the CDR3 reads CASKRDSLDTQYF. CDR3 sequence (DNA): TGTGCCAGCAAACGGGACTCCCTGGATACGCAGTATTTT.

The chain is built from TRBV4-3 and TRBJ2-5; D is perhaps TRBD2 (6 bases). The DNA end favors TRBJ2-7, so the J call may be wrong. Per the germline V gene, CDR1 is LGHNA and CDR2 is YSLEER. The CDR3 runs to 15 residues. As DNA, the CDR3 is TGCGCCAGCAGCGTTAAGAATGGGGGGTTCTACGAGCAGTACTTC. Residues: CASSVKNGGFYEQYF.

V is TRBV5-6 and J is TRBJ1-4, with unresolved D. Germline V lookup: CDR1 SGHDT, CDR2 YYEEEE. The CDR3 sequence is 13 residues long. Trimming cost V 0 bases and J 4 bases, with 4 bases left between them. The CDR3 nucleotides read TGTGCCAGCAGCTTGGTAGTTAATGAAAAACTGTTTTTT. It specifies CASSLVVNEKLFF.

The chain carries TRBV5-1 and TRBJ1-1; TRBD1 is a possible D gene (6 bases). CDR1 is SGHRS and CDR2 is YFSETQ in the germline V gene. V lost 9 bases and J 10 bases, leaving 19 bases between the germline ends. The CDR3 covers 12 residues. CDR3 sequence: CAIRPNRDAAFF. The CDR3 coding sequence is TGCGCCATCAGACCTAACAGGGATGCAGCTTTCTTT.

V usage is TRBV20-1 and J usage is TRBJ1-1; D is ambiguous. Germline V lookup: CDR1 DFQATT, CDR2 SNEGSKA (reference sequence). Trimming took 7 bases from V and 4 from J, leaving 10 bases between them. CDR3 length: 11 residues. The CDR3 protein is CSVVWGTEAFF. CDR3 nucleotides: TGCAGTGTAGTTTGGGGCACTGAAGCTTTCTTT.

The CDR3, as DNA: TGTGCCATCACCCGGGGGGGCGCAGGAATAGATACGCAGTATTTT. This translates into CAITRGGAGIDTQYF. The chain uses TRBV10-3 and TRBJ2-3, with TRBD2 matching over 8 bases. Germline CDR1 and CDR2: ENHRY and SYGVKD. The J segment lost 5 bases and the V segment lost 7 bases, leaving 11 bases of the junction unmatched. This CDR3 region has 15 residues.

The gene calls are TRBV3-1 and TRBJ1-5; D call uncertain. There are 13 residues in the CDR3. Germline loops: CDR1 LGHDT, CDR2 YNNKEL (reference sequence). Trimming took off 0 bases at V and 9 bases at J, with 9 bases between the two ends. The CDR3 reads CASSQDRVGPQHF. The CDR3, as DNA: TGTGCCAGCAGCCAAGATCGCGTGGGGCCCCAGCATTTT.

The rearrangement uses TRBV7-2 and TRBJ2-1, with TRBD2 as a possible D gene (7 bases). Germline V gene sequence: CDR1 SGHTA, CDR2 FQGNSA. V was shortened by 3 bases and J by 8 bases, with 23 bases between the two germline ends. The CDR3 runs to 17 residues. The CDR3 loop reads CASSLAKLGGGRDEQFF. CDR3 nucleotides: TGTGCCAGCAGCTTGGCGAAACTGGGAGGGGGACGGGATGAGCAGTTCTTC.

The rearrangement uses TRBV12-3 or TRBV12-4 and TRBJ2-3; D could derive from TRBD1 or TRBD2 (6 bases each). The CDR3 loop spans 12 amino acids. V lost 2 bases to trimming and J lost 10 bases, with 10 bases between them. In DNA, the CDR3 is TGTGCCAGCAGTTTACTCGGGGGCGCGCAGTATTTT. Translated: CASSLLGGAQYF.

The rearrangement joins TRBV6-1 to TRBJ2-7; possible D gene TRBD2, 6 bases. The DNA end is more similar to TRBJ2-5, so the J call may be wrong. This CDR3 comprises 16 residues. CDR1 and CDR2 (germline): MNHNS, SASEGT. The CDR3 here is CASSRGAYYRGETQYF. CDR3 nucleotides: TGTGCCAGCAGCAGAGGGGCTTACTATCGGGGGGAGACCCAGTACTTC.

In its sample, this clonotype was seen a few times. The genes are TRBV6-5 and TRBJ1-4; the D gene is possibly TRBD1 (5 bases). The CDR3 spans 18 residues. V lost 0 bases and J 5 bases, leaving 19 bases between the germline ends. Looked up from germline, CDR1 is MNHEY and CDR2 is SVGAGI. The CDR3 loop reads CASSYSMGGRGWNEKLFF. The CDR3, as DNA: TGTGCCAGCAGTTACTCGATGGGTGGCCGGGGGTGGAATGAAAAACTGTTTTTT.

The chain joins TRBV20-1 to TRBJ2-1; 7 nucleotides align to TRBD2. The end of the DNA is better explained by TRBJ2-7, so the J call may be wrong. Germline V gene sequence: CDR1 DFQATT, CDR2 SNEGSKA (reference sequence). CDR3 length: 15 amino acids. For the CDR3, the DNA is TGCAGTGCTAGTGGCTGGGACTACACTTACAATGAGCAGTACTTC. It specifies CSASGWDYTYNEQYF.

This chain links TRBV27 with TRBJ2-7; D unresolved. Germline CDR1 is MNHEY and CDR2 is SMNVEV (reference sequence). Trimming stripped 4 bases from V and 6 bases from J, with 10 bases between. This CDR3 is 12 amino acids long. The CDR3 DNA reads as TGTGCCAGCAGTTCTTTAGGCTCCGAGCAGTACTTC. As protein: CASSSLGSEQYF.

The chain uses TRBV12-3 or TRBV12-4 and TRBJ2-4; tentative D call: TRBD1 (5 bases). TRBJ2-7 explains the end of the DNA better; the J call may be wrong. The length of the CDR3 is 14 residues. CDR3: CASSLRGVLGEQYF. The CDR3, as DNA: TGTGCCAGCAGTTTAAGGGGTGTGTTGGGCGAGCAGTACTTC.

This rearrangement joins TRBV7-9 to TRBJ2-3, with TRBD2 matching 7 bases. The CDR3 runs to 16 residues. V lost 6 bases, J lost 2 bases, and 11 bases stayed unmatched. The germline V gene has CDR1 SEHNR and CDR2 FQNEAQ (reference sequence). The CDR3 loop is CASSNHAGVHTDTQYF. Written as DNA, the CDR3 is TGTGCCAGCAGTAACCATGCGGGGGTCCACACAGATACGCAGTATTTT.

The chain recombines TRBV20-1 with TRBJ1-2; D perhaps matches TRBD1 (6 bases). The CDR3 is 14 residues long. The V gene's germline CDR1 is DFQATT and CDR2 SNEGSKA (reference sequence). V was shortened by 1 base and J by 7 bases, with 16 bases between the two germline ends. The chain's CDR3 is CSARVGGRISGYTF. CDR3 DNA sequence: TGCAGTGCTAGAGTTGGGGGCAGAATCAGTGGCTACACCTTC.

This clonotype was detected once. The rearrangement uses TRBV12-3 or TRBV12-4 and TRBJ1-1, with 7 positions matching TRBD1. Trimming removed 5 bases from V and 10 bases from J; junction bases left unmatched: 7. The CDR3 totals 12 residues. The CDR3 sequence is CASSRGTDPAFF. In DNA, the CDR3 is TGTGCCAGCAGTCGTGGGACAGACCCAGCTTTCTTT.

The chain carries TRBV28 and TRBJ2-7; D possibly matches TRBD1 or TRBD2 (5 bases each). Germline values: CDR1 MDHEN, CDR2 SYDVKM. This CDR3 contains 15 residues. V shed 5 bases and J shed 2 bases, with 16 bases lying between them. The CDR3 sequence is CASSALRDPTYEQYF. The CDR3, as DNA: TGTGCCAGCAGTGCCCTGAGGGACCCAACCTACGAGCAGTACTTC.

J is TRBJ2-5 and V is TRBV20-1; D is possibly TRBD1 or TRBD2 (6 bases each). The better agreement between TRBJ2-7 and the DNA end casts doubt on the J call. The CDR3 extends over 15 amino acids. Looked up from germline, CDR1 is DFQATT and CDR2 is SNEGSKA (reference sequence). CDR3 sequence reads: CSAPPGRGVPYEQYF. CDR3 nucleotide sequence: TGCAGTGCTCCCCCGGGTAGGGGGGTACCCTACGAGCAGTACTTC.

This clonotype came up a few times. V is TRBV7-2 and J is TRBJ2-1; D unresolved. Trimming left V 0 bases short and J 5 bases short, with 8 bases between. Germline-derived CDR1 and CDR2 are SGHTA and FQGNSA. CDR3 length: 14 amino acids. The CDR3 nucleotides are TGTGCCAGCAGCTTAGCGCTTTGGGACAATGAGCAGTTCTTC. Translation: CASSLALWDNEQFF.

The chain has TRBV7-2 and TRBJ2-7; the D gene is possibly TRBD1 (6 bases). V dropped 3 bases and J dropped 5 bases, with 14 bases sitting between them. Germline V lookup: CDR1 SGHTA, CDR2 FQGNSA. This CDR3 spans 14 amino acids. CDR3 amino acids: CASSLVTGKHEQYF. CDR3 sequence (DNA): TGTGCCAGCAGCTTGGTCACAGGGAAACACGAGCAGTACTTC.

The V call is TRBV18, the J call TRBJ2-5, with 10 bases identical to TRBD2. V was pared by 3 bases and J by 5 bases, with 3 bases of the junction left unmatched. CDR1 and CDR2 (germline): KGHSH, LQKENI. The CDR3 totals 14 residues. CDR3 residues: CASSPPGLAETQYF. CDR3 sequence (DNA): TGTGCCAGCTCACCTCCGGGACTAGCGGAGACCCAGTACTTC.

This clonotype was picked up a small number of times. This chain connects TRBV7-2 to TRBJ2-5; TRBD2 aligns across 16 bases. The CDR3 is 19 residues long. After removal of 4 bases from V and 3 bases from J, the junction contained 11 bases not matched to a gene. Germline V lookup: CDR1 SGHTA, CDR2 FQGNSA. CDR3 residues: CASSSGTSGGAEWEETQYF. Written as DNA, the CDR3 is TGTGCCAGCAGCTCCGGGACTAGCGGGGGGGCCGAATGGGAAGAGACCCAGTACTTC.

This clonotype has a handful of counts. The chain links TRBV6-5 to TRBJ1-5, with a weak D call TRBD1 (5 bases). The CDR3 consists of 15 residues. V gave up 0 bases and J gave up 7 bases, with 13 bases separating them. Per the germline V gene, CDR1 is MNHEY and CDR2 is SVGAGI. The CDR3 region is CASSYSGGTRQPQHF. CDR3 DNA: TGTGCCAGCAGTTACTCCGGGGGTACGAGGCAGCCCCAGCATTTT.

The chain combines TRBV2 with TRBJ2-1, with D possibly matching TRBD2 (6 bases). The CDR3 totals 16 residues. Germline V gene lookup returns CDR1 SNHLY and CDR2 FYNNEI. V dropped 6 bases and J dropped 7 bases, with 22 bases sitting between them. The CDR3 DNA is TGTGCCAGCAGACAGGCTCCGGGACTGACATTGAATGAGCAGTTCTTC. It encodes CASRQAPGLTLNEQFF.

A single count supports this clonotype. CDR3 DNA sequence: TGCAGTGCGACTAGCGGCCCAAGCACAGATACGCAGTATTTT. It is translated as CSATSGPSTDTQYF. The chain recombines TRBV20-1 with TRBJ2-3, with 9 bases fitting TRBD2. CDR1 DFQATT and CDR2 SNEGSKA come from the germline V gene (reference sequence). The CDR3 spans 14 residues. V trimming: 6 bases; J trimming: 0 bases; junction bases outside the gene matches: 4.